This passage covers 7 T cell receptor beta chains from one sample sequenced in a study of cytomegalovirus exposure and HLA in healthy donors. Primers for the PCR totalled 60 Vbeta and 13 Jbeta. Clones were sequenced by immunoSEQ multiplex PCR, and TCRdb holds only the in-frame ones, with some missing. The sample records more than 50,000 clones, 85% being singletons. The sample consisted of PBMCs. These receptors originate from a female donor in good health and CMV-seronegative.

The genes are TRBV27 and TRBJ2-7; 8 bases map to TRBD1. Per germline, CDR1 MNHEY and CDR2 SMNVEV (reference sequence). This CDR3 is built from 15 residues. Trimming at V came to 2 bases and at J to 2 bases, leaving 5 bases not matched to a gene. For the CDR3, the DNA is TGTGCCAGCAGTTTAGGACAGGGAGAAACCTACGAGCAGTACTTC. As protein: CASSLGQGETYEQYF.

V gene TRBV2 combines with J gene TRBJ1-6, with D perhaps TRBD1 (5 bases). The CDR3 runs 15 residues. CDR1 and CDR2 from the germline V gene are SNHLY and FYNNEI. Between the trimmed V and J ends, which lost 9 bases and 5 bases, there was a span of 17 bases. The CDR3 coding sequence is TGTGCCAGAGGAGGGGAAGGGGTTAATAATTCACCCCTCCACTTT. This codes for CARGGEGVNNSPLHF.

For this clone: Germline is not matched at one junction end, which may reflect a read error. This chain links TRBV28 with TRBJ2-7; TRBD1 matches at 8 bases. The CDR3 consists of 13 residues. Germline V CDR1 and CDR2: MDHEN, SYDVKM. The CDR3 DNA sequence: TGTGCCAGCAGCTCACCAGGACAGGGACTCAATGCCTTC. Translation gives CASSSPGQGLNAF.

V usage is TRBV7-2 and J usage is TRBJ1-3; TRBD1 is a possible D gene (6 bases). This CDR3 contains 16 residues. Trimming stripped 6 bases from V and 2 bases from J, with 17 bases between. CDR1 and CDR2 from the germline V gene are SGHTA and FQGNSA. The DNA for the CDR3 is TGTGCCAGCAGGTCAGGGGCAGGGGTCGCTGGAAACACCATATATTTT. Encoded protein: CASRSGAGVAGNTIYF. Looking up the rest from reference TRBV7-2 and TRBJ1-3 gives the full variable domain: GAGVSQSPSNKVTEKGKDVELRCDPISGHTALYWYRQSLGQGLEFLIYFQGNSAPDKSGLPSDRFSAERTGGSVSTLTIQRTQQEDSAVYLCASRSGAGVAGNTIYFGEGSWLTVV.

The rearrangement joins TRBV7-9 to TRBJ2-5; 8 bases align to TRBD1. CDR3 size: 16 residues. CDR1 and CDR2 (germline): SEHNR, FQNEAQ (reference sequence). J gave up 0 bases and V 5 bases, and 8 bases lay outside the gene matches. This CDR3 reads CASSTTGEDYQETQYF. The CDR3, as DNA: TGTGCCAGCAGCACGACAGGGGAGGACTACCAAGAGACCCAGTACTTC. Full variable domain (remainder filled in from reference TRBV7-9 and TRBJ2-5): DTGVSQNPRHKITKRGQNVTFRCDPISEHNRLYWYRQTLGQGPEFLTYFQNEAQLEKSRLLSDRFSAERPKGSFSTLEIQRTEQGDSAMYLCASSTTGEDYQETQYFGPGTRLLVL.

J is TRBJ2-7 and V is TRBV11-2; 7 bases are a match to TRBD2. This CDR3 contains 16 residues. V shed 5 bases and J 3 bases; nucleotides not matched to a gene: 13. Germline loops: CDR1 SGHAT, CDR2 FQNNGV. The CDR3 reads CASSQRRGRNVYEQYF. The CDR3 nucleotides read TGTGCCAGCAGCCAAAGACGCGGGAGAAACGTCTACGAGCAGTACTTC.

The chain carries TRBV6-1 and TRBJ2-3; 9 positions agree with TRBD1. The CDR3 is 18 residues long. Looked up from germline, CDR1 is MNHNS and CDR2 is SASEGT. Unmatched junction bases numbered 13, after V lost 2 bases and J lost 4 bases. The CDR3 sequence is CASSERPRGTGSPDTQYF. The CDR3 DNA is TGTGCCAGCAGTGAAAGGCCAAGAGGGACAGGGAGTCCAGATACGCAGTATTTT.